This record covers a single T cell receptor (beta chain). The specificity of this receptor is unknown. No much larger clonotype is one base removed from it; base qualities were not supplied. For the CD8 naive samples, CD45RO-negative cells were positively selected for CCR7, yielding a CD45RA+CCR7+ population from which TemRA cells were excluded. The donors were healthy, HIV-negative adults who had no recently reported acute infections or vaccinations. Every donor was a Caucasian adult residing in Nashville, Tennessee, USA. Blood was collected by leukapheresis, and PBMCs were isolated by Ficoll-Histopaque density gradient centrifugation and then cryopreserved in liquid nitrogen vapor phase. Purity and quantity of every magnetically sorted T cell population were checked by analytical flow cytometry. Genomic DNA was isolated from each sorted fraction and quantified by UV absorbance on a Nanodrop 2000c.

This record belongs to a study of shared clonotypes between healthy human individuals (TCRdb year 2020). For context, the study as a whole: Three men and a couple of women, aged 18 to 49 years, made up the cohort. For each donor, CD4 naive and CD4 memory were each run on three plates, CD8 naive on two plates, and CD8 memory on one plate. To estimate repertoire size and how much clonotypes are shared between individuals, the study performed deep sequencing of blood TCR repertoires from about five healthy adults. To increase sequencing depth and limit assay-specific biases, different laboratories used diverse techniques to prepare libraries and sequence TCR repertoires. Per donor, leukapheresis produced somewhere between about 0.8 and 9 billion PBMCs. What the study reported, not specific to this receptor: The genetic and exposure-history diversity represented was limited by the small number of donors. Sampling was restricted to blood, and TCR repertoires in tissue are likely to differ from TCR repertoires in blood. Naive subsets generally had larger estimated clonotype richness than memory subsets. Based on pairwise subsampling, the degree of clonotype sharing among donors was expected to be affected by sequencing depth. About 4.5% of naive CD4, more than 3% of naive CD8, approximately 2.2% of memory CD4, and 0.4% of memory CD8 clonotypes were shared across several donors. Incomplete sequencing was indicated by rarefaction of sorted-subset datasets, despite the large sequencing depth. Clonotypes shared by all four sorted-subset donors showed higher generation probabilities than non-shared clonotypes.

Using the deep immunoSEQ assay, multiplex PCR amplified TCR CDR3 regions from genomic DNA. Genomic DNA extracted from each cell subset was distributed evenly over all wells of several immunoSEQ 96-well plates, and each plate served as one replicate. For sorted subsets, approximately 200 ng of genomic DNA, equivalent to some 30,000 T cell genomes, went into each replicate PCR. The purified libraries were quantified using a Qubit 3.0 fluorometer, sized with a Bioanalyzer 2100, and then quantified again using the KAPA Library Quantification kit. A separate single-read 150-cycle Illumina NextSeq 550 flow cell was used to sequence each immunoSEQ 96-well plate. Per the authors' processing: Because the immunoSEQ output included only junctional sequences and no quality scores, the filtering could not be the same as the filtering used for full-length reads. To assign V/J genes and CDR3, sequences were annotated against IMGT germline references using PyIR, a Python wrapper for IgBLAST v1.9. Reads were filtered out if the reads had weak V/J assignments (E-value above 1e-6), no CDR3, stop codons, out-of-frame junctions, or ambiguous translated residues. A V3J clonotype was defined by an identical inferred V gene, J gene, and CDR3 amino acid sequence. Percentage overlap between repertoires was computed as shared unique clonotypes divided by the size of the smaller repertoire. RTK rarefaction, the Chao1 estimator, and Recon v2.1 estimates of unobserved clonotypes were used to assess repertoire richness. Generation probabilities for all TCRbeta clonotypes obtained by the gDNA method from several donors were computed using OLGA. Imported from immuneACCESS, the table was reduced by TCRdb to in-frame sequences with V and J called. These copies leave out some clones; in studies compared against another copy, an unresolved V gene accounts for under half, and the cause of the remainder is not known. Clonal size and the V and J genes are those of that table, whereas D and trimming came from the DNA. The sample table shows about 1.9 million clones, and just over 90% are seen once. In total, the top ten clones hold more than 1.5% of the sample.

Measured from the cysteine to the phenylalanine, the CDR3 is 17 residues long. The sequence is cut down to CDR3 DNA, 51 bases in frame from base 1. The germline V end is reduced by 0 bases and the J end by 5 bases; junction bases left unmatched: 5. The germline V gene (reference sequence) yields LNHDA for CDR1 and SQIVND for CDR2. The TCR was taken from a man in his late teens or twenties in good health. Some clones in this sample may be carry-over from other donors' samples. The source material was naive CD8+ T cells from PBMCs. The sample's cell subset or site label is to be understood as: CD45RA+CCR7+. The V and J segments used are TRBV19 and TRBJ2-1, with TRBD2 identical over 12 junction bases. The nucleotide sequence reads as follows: TGTGCCAGTAGTATAGAAGGGACTAGCGGGTATAACAATGAGCAGTTCTTC. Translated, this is CASSIEGTSGYNNEQFF.